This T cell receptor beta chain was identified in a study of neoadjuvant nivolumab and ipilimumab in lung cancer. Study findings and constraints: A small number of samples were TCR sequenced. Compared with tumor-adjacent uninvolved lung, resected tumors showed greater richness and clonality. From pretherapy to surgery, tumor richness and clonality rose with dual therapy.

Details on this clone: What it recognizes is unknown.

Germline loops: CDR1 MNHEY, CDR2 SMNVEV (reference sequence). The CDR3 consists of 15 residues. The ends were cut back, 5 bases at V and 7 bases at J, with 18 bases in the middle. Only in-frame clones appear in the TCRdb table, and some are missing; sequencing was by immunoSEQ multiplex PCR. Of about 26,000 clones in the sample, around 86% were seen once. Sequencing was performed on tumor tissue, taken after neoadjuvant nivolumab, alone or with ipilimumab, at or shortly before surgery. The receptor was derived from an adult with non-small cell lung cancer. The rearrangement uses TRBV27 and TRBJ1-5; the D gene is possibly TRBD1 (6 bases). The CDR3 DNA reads TGTGCCAGCAGTCCTTCACAGGGCGAGGACCAGCCCCAGCATTTT. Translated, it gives CASSPSQGEDQPQHF.